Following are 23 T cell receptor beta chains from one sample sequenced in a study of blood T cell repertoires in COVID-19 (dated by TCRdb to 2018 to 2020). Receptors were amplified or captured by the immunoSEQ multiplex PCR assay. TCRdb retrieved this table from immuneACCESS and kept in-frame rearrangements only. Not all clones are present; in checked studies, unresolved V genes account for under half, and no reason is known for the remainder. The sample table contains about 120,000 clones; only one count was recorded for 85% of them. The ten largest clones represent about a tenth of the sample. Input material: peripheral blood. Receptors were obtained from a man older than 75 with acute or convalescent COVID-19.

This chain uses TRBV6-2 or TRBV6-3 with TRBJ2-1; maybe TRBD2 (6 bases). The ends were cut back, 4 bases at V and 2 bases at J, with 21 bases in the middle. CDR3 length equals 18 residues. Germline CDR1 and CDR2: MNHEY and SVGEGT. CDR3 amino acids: CASSSNPRGREPYNEQFF. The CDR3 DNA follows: TGTGCCAGCAGTTCCAATCCTCGGGGGAGAGAGCCCTACAATGAGCAGTTCTTC.

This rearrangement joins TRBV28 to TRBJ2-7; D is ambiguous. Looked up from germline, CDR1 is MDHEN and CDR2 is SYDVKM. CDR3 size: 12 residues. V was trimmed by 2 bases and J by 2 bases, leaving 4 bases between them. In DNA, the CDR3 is TGTGCCAGCAGTTTACCTCCCTACGAGCAGTACTTC. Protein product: CASSLPPYEQYF.

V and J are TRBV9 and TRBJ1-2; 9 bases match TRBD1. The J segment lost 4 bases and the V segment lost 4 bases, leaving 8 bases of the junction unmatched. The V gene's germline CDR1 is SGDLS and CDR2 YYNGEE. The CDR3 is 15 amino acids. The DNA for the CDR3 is TGTGCCAGCAGCTCTAGGACAGGGGTGGGCTATGGCTACACCTTC. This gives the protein CASSSRTGVGYGYTF. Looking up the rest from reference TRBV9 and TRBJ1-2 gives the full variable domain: DSGVTQTPKHLITATGQRVTLRCSPRSGDLSVYWYQQSLDQGLQFLIQYYNGEERAKGNILERFSAQQFPDLHSELNLSSLELGDSALYFCASSSRTGVGYGYTFGSGTRLTVV.

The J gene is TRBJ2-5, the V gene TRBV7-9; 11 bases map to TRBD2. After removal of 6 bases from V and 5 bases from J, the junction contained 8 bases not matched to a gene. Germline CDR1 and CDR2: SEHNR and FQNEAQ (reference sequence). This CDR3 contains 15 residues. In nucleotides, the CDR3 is TGTGCCAGCAGAACTAGCGGGGGTACGTTTGAGACCCAGTACTTC. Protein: CASRTSGGTFETQYF.

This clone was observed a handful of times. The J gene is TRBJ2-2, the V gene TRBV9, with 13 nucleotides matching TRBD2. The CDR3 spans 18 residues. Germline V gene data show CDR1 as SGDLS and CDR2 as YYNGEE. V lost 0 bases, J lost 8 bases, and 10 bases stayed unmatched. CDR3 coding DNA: TGTGCCAGCAGCGTAGGACTAGCGGGAGGCACGTTGATAGGGGAGCTGTTTTTT. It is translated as CASSVGLAGGTLIGELFF.

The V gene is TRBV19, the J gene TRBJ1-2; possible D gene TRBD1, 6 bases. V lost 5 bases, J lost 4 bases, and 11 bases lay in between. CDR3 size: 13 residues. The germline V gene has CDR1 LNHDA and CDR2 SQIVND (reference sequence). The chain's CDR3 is CASSVQGSYGYTF. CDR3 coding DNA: TGTGCCAGTAGTGTGCAGGGGAGCTATGGCTACACCTTC.

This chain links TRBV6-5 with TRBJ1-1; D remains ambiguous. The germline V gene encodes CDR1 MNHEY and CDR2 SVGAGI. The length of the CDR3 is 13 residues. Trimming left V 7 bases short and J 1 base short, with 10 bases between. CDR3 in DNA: TGTGCCAGCATCCAGCGGGGGAACACTGAAGCTTTCTTT. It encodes CASIQRGNTEAFF.

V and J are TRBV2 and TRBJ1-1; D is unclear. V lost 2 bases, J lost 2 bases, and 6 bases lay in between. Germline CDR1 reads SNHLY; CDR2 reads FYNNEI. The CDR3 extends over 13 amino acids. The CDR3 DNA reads TGTGCCAGCAGTGAACAGTTCAACACTGAAGCTTTCTTT. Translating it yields CASSEQFNTEAFF. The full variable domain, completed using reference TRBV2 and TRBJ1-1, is EPEVTQTPSHQVTQMGQEVILRCVPISNHLYFYWYRQILGQKVEFLVSFYNNEISEKSEIFDDQFSVERPDGSNFTLKIRSTKLEDSAMYFCASSEQFNTEAFFGQGTRLTVV.

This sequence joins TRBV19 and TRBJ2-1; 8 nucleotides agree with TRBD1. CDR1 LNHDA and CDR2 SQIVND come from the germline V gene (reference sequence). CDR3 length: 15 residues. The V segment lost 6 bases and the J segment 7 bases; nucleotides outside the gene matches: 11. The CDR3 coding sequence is TGTGCCAGTAGGGGAAGACAGGGGTTATTGAATGAGCAGTTCTTC. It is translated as CASRGRQGLLNEQFF.

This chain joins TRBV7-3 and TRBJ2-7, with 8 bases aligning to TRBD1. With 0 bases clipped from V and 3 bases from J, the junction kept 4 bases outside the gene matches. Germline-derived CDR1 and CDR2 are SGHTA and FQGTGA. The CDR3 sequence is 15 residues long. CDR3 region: CASSLTQGANYEQYF. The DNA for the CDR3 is TGTGCCAGCAGCTTAACCCAGGGGGCGAACTACGAGCAGTACTTC.

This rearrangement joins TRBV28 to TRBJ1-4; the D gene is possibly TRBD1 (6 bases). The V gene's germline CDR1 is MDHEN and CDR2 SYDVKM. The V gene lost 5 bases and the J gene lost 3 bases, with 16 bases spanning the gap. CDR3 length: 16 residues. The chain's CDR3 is CASSPPQGYANEKLFF. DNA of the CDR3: TGTGCCAGCAGTCCACCGCAGGGGTATGCTAATGAAAAACTGTTTTTT.

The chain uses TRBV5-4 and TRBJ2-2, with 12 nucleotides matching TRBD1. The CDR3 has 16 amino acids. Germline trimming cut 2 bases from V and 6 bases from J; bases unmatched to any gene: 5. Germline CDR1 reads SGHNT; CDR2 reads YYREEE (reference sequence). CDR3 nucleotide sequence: TGTGCCAGCAGCTTAGCCGGGACAGGGGGCGCCGGGGAGCTGTTTTTT. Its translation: CASSLAGTGGAGELFF.

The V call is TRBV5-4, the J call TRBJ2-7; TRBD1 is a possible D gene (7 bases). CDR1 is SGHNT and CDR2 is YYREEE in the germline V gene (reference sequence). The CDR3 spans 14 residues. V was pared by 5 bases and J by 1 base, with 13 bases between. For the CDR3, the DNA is TGTGCCAGCAGTCAGGGGGGTTCATCCTACGAGCAGTACTTC. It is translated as CASSQGGSSYEQYF.

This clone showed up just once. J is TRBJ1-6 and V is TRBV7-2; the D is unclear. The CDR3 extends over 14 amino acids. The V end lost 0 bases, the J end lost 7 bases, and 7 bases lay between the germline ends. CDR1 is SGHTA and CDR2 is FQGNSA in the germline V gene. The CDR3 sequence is CASSLAAGNSPLHF. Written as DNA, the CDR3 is TGTGCCAGCAGCTTAGCCGCGGGGAATTCACCCCTCCACTTT.

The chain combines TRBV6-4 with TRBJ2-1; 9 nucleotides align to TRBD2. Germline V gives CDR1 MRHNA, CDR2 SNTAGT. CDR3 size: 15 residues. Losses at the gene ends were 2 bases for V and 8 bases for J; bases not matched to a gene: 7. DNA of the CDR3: TGTGCCAGCAGTGACGGACTAGCGAGAGTGGATGAGCAGTTCTTC. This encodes CASSDGLARVDEQFF.

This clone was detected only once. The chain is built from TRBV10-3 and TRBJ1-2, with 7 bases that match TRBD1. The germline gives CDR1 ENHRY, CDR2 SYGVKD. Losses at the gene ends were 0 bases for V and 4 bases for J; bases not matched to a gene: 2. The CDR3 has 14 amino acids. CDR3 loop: CAISESPGGYGYTF. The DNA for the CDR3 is TGTGCCATCAGTGAGTCCCCAGGGGGCTATGGCTACACCTTC.

The CDR3 DNA follows: TGTGCCAGCAGCTTAGCGGGGGGGGCCGGGTACGAGCAGTTCTTC. The encoded protein is CASSLAGGAGYEQFF. The chain links TRBV11-2 to TRBJ2-1, with 8 bases aligning to TRBD2. The CDR3 spans 15 residues. V lost 1 base to trimming and J lost 10 bases; unmatched junction nucleotides: 9. Germline values: CDR1 SGHAT, CDR2 FQNNGV.

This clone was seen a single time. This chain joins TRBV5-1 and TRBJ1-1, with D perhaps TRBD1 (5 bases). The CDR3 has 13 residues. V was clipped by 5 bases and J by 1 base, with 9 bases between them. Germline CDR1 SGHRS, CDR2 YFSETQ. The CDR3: CASRLQGNTEAFF. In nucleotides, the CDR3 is TGCGCCAGCAGGCTTCAGGGGAACACTGAAGCTTTCTTT.

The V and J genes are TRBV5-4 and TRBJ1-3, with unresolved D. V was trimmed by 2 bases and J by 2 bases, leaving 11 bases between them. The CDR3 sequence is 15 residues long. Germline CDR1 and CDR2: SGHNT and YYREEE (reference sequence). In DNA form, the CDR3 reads TGTGCCAGCAGCTTCGGAGCAGCGCCTGGAAACACCATATATTTT. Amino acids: CASSFGAAPGNTIYF.

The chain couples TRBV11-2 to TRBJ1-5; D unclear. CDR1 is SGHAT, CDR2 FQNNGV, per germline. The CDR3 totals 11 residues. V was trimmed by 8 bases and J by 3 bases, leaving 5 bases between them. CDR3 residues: CASGNNQPQHF. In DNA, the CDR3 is TGTGCCAGCGGCAACAATCAGCCCCAGCATTTT. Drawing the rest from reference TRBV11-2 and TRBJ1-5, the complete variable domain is EAGVAQSPRYKIIEKRQSVAFWCNPISGHATLYWYQQILGQGPKLLIQFQNNGVVDDSQLPKDRFSAERLKGVDSTLKIQPAKLEDSAVYLCASGNNQPQHFGDGTRLSIL.

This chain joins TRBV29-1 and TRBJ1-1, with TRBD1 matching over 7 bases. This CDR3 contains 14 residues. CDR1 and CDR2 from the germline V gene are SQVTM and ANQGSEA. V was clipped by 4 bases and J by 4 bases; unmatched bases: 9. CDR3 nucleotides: TGCAGCGTTGGGTATGACAGGGCGTTCACTGAAGCTTTCTTT. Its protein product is CSVGYDRAFTEAFF.

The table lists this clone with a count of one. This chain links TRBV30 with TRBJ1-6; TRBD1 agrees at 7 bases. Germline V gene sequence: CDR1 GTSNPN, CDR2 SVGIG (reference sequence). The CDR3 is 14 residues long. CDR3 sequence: CAGTVSSYNSPLHF. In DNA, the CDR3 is TGTGCTGGGACAGTGAGCTCCTATAATTCACCCCTCCACTTT.

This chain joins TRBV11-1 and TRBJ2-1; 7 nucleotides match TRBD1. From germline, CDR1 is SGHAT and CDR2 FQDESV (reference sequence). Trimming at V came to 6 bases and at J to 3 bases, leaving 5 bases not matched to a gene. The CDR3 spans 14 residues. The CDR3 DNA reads TGTGCCAGCAGTTTCAGGGGGAACTACAATGAGCAGTTCTTC. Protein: CASSFRGNYNEQFF. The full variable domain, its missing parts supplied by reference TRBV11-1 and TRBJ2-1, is EAEVAQSPRYKITEKSQAVAFWCDPISGHATLYWYRQILGQGPELLVQFQDESVVDDSQLPKDRFSAERLKGVDSTLKIQPAELGDSAMYLCASSFRGNYNEQFFGPGTRLTVL.